Described below is a single TCR beta chain sequence and its context. The antigen this receptor binds is unknown. Base quality data are lacking; no much larger clone is found one base away. RNA was extracted using the RNeasy kit, and about 0.45 to 1 ug of the RNA was reverse transcribed with random hexamers. The immunoSEQ multiplex PCR assay, covering 54 Vbeta and 13 Jbeta segments, was used to amplify TCR beta CDR3 regions. PCR amplification bias was corrected using a synthetic template baseline for primer optimization and computational correction. The study's processing was this. Only productive sequences were kept, with reads annotated to V, D and J genes according to IMGT and analyzed in immunoSEQ Analyzer. To calculate clonality, Shannon entropy was normalized by log2 of the number of productive unique sequences and then subtracted from one. For each patient and control, public and private clones were evaluated within the 100 most prevalent clones. A clone was defined as Susac-specific if it was absent from the healthy and MS cohorts, from 1052 published viral clones and from other ImmuneACCESS disease sequences. In-frame beta chains were kept once TCRdb had trimmed the public reads at Q25 with fastp and called clones with MiXCR. Rows matching on CDR3 protein sequence are summarized as one entry with the most common DNA and genes. The V and J calls were determined by TCRdb, not by the authors. This sample has about 120,000 distinct CDR3 sequences in its table, and over 85% of those were observed once. The leading ten clones occupy more than 0.2% of the sample.

This specimen belongs to a study of CD8 T cells in Susac syndrome (dated by TCRdb to between 2018 and 2021). Study-level background: Of the Susac syndrome patients who were sequenced, over five had clinically active disease and roughly eight were in clinical remission. At blood withdrawal, Susac syndrome patients were therapy-naive, treated with corticosteroids (with IVIg additionally given to some), or treated with IVIg alone. Clonality of the CD8+ T cell repertoire was compared between around 13 healthy donors, approximately 14 Susac syndrome patients and under 19 multiple sclerosis patients. Repertoire sequencing was used to test whether CD8+ T cell activation and differentiation in Susac syndrome was antigen driven. Results the study describes overall, beyond this receptor: Under 20 and five Susac-specific public clones were found in the total CD8+ and CD8+ TEMRA repertoires, respectively. Clonal expansion was observed in Susac syndrome CD8+ repertoires, with the highest expansion in CD8+ TEMRA cells and greater expansion in clinically active than in remitting patients. The TCR sequencing and HLA analysis was acknowledged to have included a relatively small number of individuals.

V loses 5 bases of germline sequence and J loses 2 bases, and the interval between the two ends is 10 bases. The CDR3 numbers 12 residues from cysteine through phenylalanine. CDR3 DNA is the only sequence kept; it has 36 bases, read in frame from the first base. Taken from the germline V gene (reference sequence), the CDR1 and CDR2 loops are DFQATT and SNEGSKA. Peripheral blood CD8+ and CD4+ T cells from healthy donors, Susac syndrome patients and multiple sclerosis patients were profiled by high-throughput TCR beta sequencing. The Susac syndrome patients fulfilled recently defined diagnostic criteria for either definite or probable disease. Bulk CD8+ and CD4+ T cells were purified magnetically by negative isolation, whereas CD8+ TEMRA cells were enriched by FACS. Blood was drawn into EDTA tubes, processed within 24 hours, and PBMCs were isolated by density gradient centrifugation. PBMCs intended for TCR sequencing were cryopreserved in liquid nitrogen and thawed later in a water bath at 37 degrees C. The sorted or isolated CD4+, CD8+ and CD8+ TEMRA cells reached a purity of at least 90%.

This clonotype was sampled from a human donor with Susac syndrome. Rearrangement joined TRBV20-1 to TRBJ2-7, with the D gene call left open. Sequencing was performed on CD8+ T cells from PBMCs. At the DNA level, the sequence is TGCAGTGCTTCTACCGGTACCTACGAGCAGTACTTC. Its translation is CSASTGTYEQYF.